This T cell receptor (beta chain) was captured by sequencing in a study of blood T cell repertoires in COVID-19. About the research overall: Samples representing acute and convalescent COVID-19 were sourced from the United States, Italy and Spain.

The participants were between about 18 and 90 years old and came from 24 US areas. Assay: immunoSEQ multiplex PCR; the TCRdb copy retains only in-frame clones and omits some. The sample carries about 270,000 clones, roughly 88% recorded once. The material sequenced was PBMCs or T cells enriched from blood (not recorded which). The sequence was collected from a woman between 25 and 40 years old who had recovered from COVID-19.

The CDR3 nucleotides are TGTGCCAGCAGCGTTACAGGGTATCCTGAAGCTTTCTTT. Protein sequence: CASSVTGYPEAFF. The rearrangement uses TRBV2 and TRBJ1-1; the D gene is possibly TRBD1 (6 bases). There are 13 residues in the CDR3. CDR1 and CDR2 from the germline V gene are SNHLY and FYNNEI. V lost 6 bases, J lost 6 bases, and 14 bases lay in between. The full variable domain, with the rest looked up from reference TRBV2 and TRBJ1-1, is EPEVTQTPSHQVTQMGQEVILRCVPISNHLYFYWYRQILGQKVEFLVSFYNNEISEKSEIFDDQFSVERPDGSNFTLKIRSTKLEDSAMYFCASSVTGYPEAFFGQGTRLTVV.